The 22 T cell receptor beta chains reported below all come from one sample, sequenced in a study of shared clonotypes between healthy human individuals. TCRdb's table, derived via immunoSEQ multiplex PCR, lists solely in-frame clones and lacks some. The sample carries 650,000 to 800,000 clones, around 77% recorded once. Sequencing was performed on memory CD4+ T cells sorted from blood. Specified subset: CD45RA-negative fraction. All receptors come from a woman aged 30 to 39 in good health.

The V call is TRBV15, the J call TRBJ2-5, with TRBD1 matching over 7 bases. The CDR3 spans 14 residues. The germline gives CDR1 LNHNV, CDR2 YYDKDF (reference sequence). V lost 1 base and J lost 5; bases outside the gene matches: 4. CDR3 in amino acids: CATSRVGGVETQYF. The CDR3 DNA reads TGTGCCACCAGCAGAGTAGGGGGCGTGGAGACCCAGTACTTC.

This clone was found once. The rearrangement links TRBV11-3 to TRBJ2-1; 8 bases align to TRBD2. Looked up from germline, CDR1 is SGHNT and CDR2 is YENEEA. The V segment lost 5 bases and the J segment 14 bases; nucleotides outside the gene matches: 17. The CDR3 is 15 amino acids. The CDR3 spells CASSPPLAGGGLKFF. The DNA of the CDR3 is TGTGCCAGCAGCCCGCCCCTAGCGGGCGGGGGATTGAAGTTCTTC.

This chain connects TRBV23-1 to TRBJ1-1; tentatively, D is TRBD1 (6 bases). TRBV23-1 is treated as an ORF (open reading frame) with a function not yet certain. Trimming cost V 3 bases and J 3 bases, with 23 bases left between them. The CDR3 runs to 18 residues. CDR3 coding DNA: TGCGCCAGCAGTCAGCACCCGTACAGGGTTAAGGGGGACACTGAAGCTTTCTTT. Translating gives CASSQHPYRVKGDTEAFF.

The chain links TRBV27 to TRBJ2-7, with 13 positions matching TRBD2. The germline V gene encodes CDR1 MNHEY and CDR2 SMNVEV (reference sequence). The CDR3 length is 18 residues. The V segment lost 5 bases and the J segment 4 bases; nucleotides outside the gene matches: 14. The CDR3 protein is CASSPWTSGRTLLYEQYF. For the CDR3, the DNA is TGTGCCAGCAGTCCCTGGACTAGCGGGAGAACGTTACTGTACGAGCAGTACTTC.

This clone occurred once. One end of the junction fails to match germline, which may point to a read error. The chain is built from TRBV6-1 and TRBJ2-1, with D uncertain. CDR1 and CDR2 (germline): MNHNS, SASEGT. The CDR3 spans 14 residues. The CDR3, as DNA: TGTGCCGGCAGTGATATGAACAGAAACAATGAGCAGTTCTTC. It is translated as CAGSDMNRNNEQFF.

The genes are TRBV28 and TRBJ1-3; a weak D match, TRBD1 (6 bases). The CDR3 is 15 residues long. The V gene's germline CDR1 is MDHEN and CDR2 SYDVKM. Trimming removed 3 bases from V and 3 bases from J, with 12 bases in between. CDR3 nucleotide sequence: TGTGCCAGCAGTTTCAGACAGGCATATGGAAACACCATATATTTT. Translated: CASSFRQAYGNTIYF. Filled out from reference TRBV28 and TRBJ1-3, the complete variable domain reads DVKVTQSSRYLVKRTGEKVFLECVQDMDHENMFWYRQDPGLGLRLIYFSYDVKMKEKGDIPEGYSVSREKKERFSLILESASTNQTSMYLCASSFRQAYGNTIYFGEGSWLTVV.

The V call is TRBV27, the J call TRBJ2-1; D uncertain. Trimming cost V 5 bases and J 0 bases, with 14 bases left between them. Germline V gene sequence: CDR1 MNHEY, CDR2 SMNVEV (reference sequence). The CDR3 length is 16 residues. The CDR3 reads CASSRTRVVSYNEQFF. CDR3 bases: TGTGCCAGCAGTAGAACCCGGGTTGTCTCCTACAATGAGCAGTTCTTC.

This clone occurred a few times. This sequence joins TRBV7-9 and TRBJ1-5; 7 nucleotides align to TRBD1. CDR3 length: 15 residues. Germline loops: CDR1 SEHNR, CDR2 FQNEAQ (reference sequence). Unmatched junction bases numbered 9, after V lost 7 bases and J lost 3 bases. The CDR3 DNA is TGTGCCAGCACCCGAACAGGGGCCGACAATCAGCCCCAGCATTTT. Protein: CASTRTGADNQPQHF.

This rearrangement joins TRBV6-4 to TRBJ2-7; 11 positions match TRBD1. CDR1 and CDR2 (germline): MRHNA, SNTAGT. CDR3 length: 15 amino acids. Trimming took 8 bases from V and 3 from J; bases not matched to a gene: 9. CDR3 bases: TGTGCCAGCTCTCTTTACGGGACAGGGGGCTACGAGCAGTACTTC. Its protein product is CASSLYGTGGYEQYF.

The chain employs TRBV10-3 and TRBJ1-3, with D hard to call. Trimming shortened V by 5 bases and J by 0 bases, and 8 bases separated the two germline ends. CDR3 size: 14 residues. The germline CDR1 and CDR2 sequences are ENHRY and SYGVKD. The CDR3 DNA follows: TGTGCCATCAGTCGGACTGCCTCTGGAAACACCATATATTTT. The encoded protein is CAISRTASGNTIYF.

This clone was found once. The rearrangement joins TRBV28 to TRBJ1-2; D is unclear. Germline V lookup: CDR1 MDHEN, CDR2 SYDVKM. This CDR3 is 13 amino acids long. The V gene lost 5 bases and the J gene lost 12 bases, with 19 bases spanning the gap. The chain's CDR3 is CASSPIVGGFHTF. DNA of the CDR3: TGTGCCAGCAGTCCCATTGTGGGTGGTTTCCACACCTTC.

Remarks on this clone: A much larger clone lies one base from this, so it may be a read error. In the same sample, other DNA sequences code for this CDR3. The chain has TRBV5-1 and TRBJ2-3; TRBD1 matches 8 bases. The junction had 5 bases not matched to a gene; V was cut back by 2 bases and J by 0 bases. Germline CDR1 reads SGHRS; CDR2 reads YFSETQ. CDR3 length equals 16 residues. CDR3 DNA sequence: TGCGCCAGCAGCTTAGGACAGGGAGCCAGCACAGATACGCAGTATTTT. This codes for CASSLGQGASTDTQYF.

The chain combines TRBV6-1 with TRBJ2-5, with D possibly TRBD1 on 6 matching bases. CDR3 length: 14 residues. Trimming took 7 bases from V and 3 from J, leaving 15 bases between them. In germline, CDR1 is MNHNS, CDR2 SASEGT. CDR3: CASTLGDIKETQYF. The CDR3 DNA sequence: TGTGCCAGCACCCTGGGGGACATAAAAGAGACCCAGTACTTC.

V usage is TRBV4-2 and J usage is TRBJ2-7, with 7 bases fitting TRBD2. V lost 4 bases, J lost 2 bases, and 20 bases stayed unmatched. Germline CDR1 and CDR2: LGHNA and YNFKEQ. The CDR3 covers 19 residues. This chain's CDR3 is CASSRWEGSPAGGAYEQYF. DNA of the CDR3: TGTGCCAGCAGCCGCTGGGAGGGCAGTCCCGCCGGCGGGGCCTACGAGCAGTACTTC.

The chain employs TRBV28 and TRBJ2-7; D might be TRBD1 (5 bases). CDR3 length equals 18 residues. V shed 6 bases and J shed 3 bases, with 27 bases lying between them. In germline, CDR1 is MDHEN, CDR2 SYDVKM. CDR3 loop: CASSNRLGQGSPNYEQYF. The CDR3 DNA reads as TGTGCCAGCAGCAACCGATTAGGACAAGGCTCCCCAAACTACGAGCAGTACTTC.

The J gene is TRBJ2-1, the V gene TRBV4-1, with 9 bases lining up with TRBD2. Unmatched junction bases numbered 10, after V lost 1 base and J lost 3 bases. Germline lookup yields CDR1 MGHRA and CDR2 YSYEKL. The length of the CDR3 is 18 residues. CDR3 coding DNA: TGCGCCAGCAGCCAAGGAGGTCGCGGGAGGGTAGGCTACAATGAGCAGTTCTTC. Translated, it gives CASSQGGRGRVGYNEQFF.

The CDR3 DNA reads TGCAGCGTCCGAAGGGACACCGGGGAGCTGTTTTTT. Translation: CSVRRDTGELFF. V is TRBV29-1 and J is TRBJ2-2; D gene ambiguous. Per germline, CDR1 SQVTM and CDR2 ANQGSEA. With 6 bases removed from V and 3 bases from J, the gap between germline ends came to 8 bases. CDR3 length equals 12 residues.

The gene calls are TRBV27 and TRBJ2-1, with D perhaps matching TRBD2 (5 bases). The CDR3 totals 13 residues. V was cut by 0 bases and J by 8 bases, with 8 bases left in between. The V gene's germline CDR1 is MNHEY and CDR2 SMNVEV (reference sequence). The CDR3 loop reads CASSLSRAYEQFF. The CDR3 DNA is TGTGCCAGCAGTTTATCGAGGGCATATGAGCAGTTCTTC.

The rearrangement uses TRBV7-9 and TRBJ1-4; 9 nucleotides align to TRBD1. The CDR3 totals 15 residues. Germline CDR1 and CDR2: SEHNR and FQNEAQ (reference sequence). V lost 5 bases and J lost 7; bases outside the gene matches: 8. The CDR3 bases are TGTGCCAGCAGCCACTCGACAGGGGGTACTGAAAAACTGTTTTTT. Amino acids: CASSHSTGGTEKLFF.

The chain couples TRBV2 to TRBJ2-5; 9 bases are shared with TRBD1. Germline CDR1 is SNHLY and CDR2 is FYNNEI. The CDR3 loop spans 16 amino acids. The trim removed 8 bases at V and 5 bases at J, leaving 15 bases unmatched. The chain's CDR3 is CASGGQQGAGGETQYF. CDR3 coding DNA: TGTGCCAGCGGAGGTCAACAGGGGGCAGGAGGGGAGACCCAGTACTTC. The full variable domain, its missing parts supplied by reference TRBV2 and TRBJ2-5, is EPEVTQTPSHQVTQMGQEVILRCVPISNHLYFYWYRQILGQKVEFLVSFYNNEISEKSEIFDDQFSVERPDGSNFTLKIRSTKLEDSAMYFCASGGQQGAGGETQYFGPGTRLLVL.

This chain connects TRBV29-1 to TRBJ1-1; 10 nucleotides align to TRBD1. Germline V gene data show CDR1 as SQVTM and CDR2 as ANQGSEA. The V gene end was trimmed by 5 bases and the J gene end by 1 base; junction bases not matched to a gene: 4. This CDR3 region has 14 residues. CDR3 sequence: CSVRTGGSNTEAFF. As DNA, the CDR3 is TGCAGCGTTCGGACAGGGGGATCGAACACTGAAGCTTTCTTT.

This clone was counted only a few times. The rearrangement links TRBV28 to TRBJ1-1, with D unresolved. CDR1 is MDHEN, CDR2 SYDVKM, per germline. Trimming took 6 bases from V and 2 from J, leaving 7 bases between them. This CDR3 spans 12 amino acids. This chain's CDR3 is CASSEVNTEAFF. The CDR3 DNA sequence: TGTGCCAGCAGCGAAGTAAACACTGAAGCTTTCTTT.